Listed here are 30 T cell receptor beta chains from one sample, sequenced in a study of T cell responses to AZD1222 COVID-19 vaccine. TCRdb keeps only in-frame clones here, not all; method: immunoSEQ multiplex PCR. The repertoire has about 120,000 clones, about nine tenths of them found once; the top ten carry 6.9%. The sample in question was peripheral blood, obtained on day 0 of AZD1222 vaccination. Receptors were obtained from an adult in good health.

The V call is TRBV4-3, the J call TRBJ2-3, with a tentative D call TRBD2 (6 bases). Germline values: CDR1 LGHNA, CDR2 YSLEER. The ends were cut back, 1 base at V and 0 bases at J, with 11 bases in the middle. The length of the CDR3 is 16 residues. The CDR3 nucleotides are TGCGCCAGCAGCCAAGGTGGGGGGAGAAGCACAGATACGCAGTATTTT. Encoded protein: CASSQGGGRSTDTQYF.

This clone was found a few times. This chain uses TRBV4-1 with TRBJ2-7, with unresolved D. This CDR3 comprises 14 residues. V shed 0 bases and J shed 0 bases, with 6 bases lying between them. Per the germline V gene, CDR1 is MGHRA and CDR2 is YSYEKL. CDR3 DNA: TGCGCCAGCAGCCAAGATTACACCTCCTACGAGCAGTACTTC. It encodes CASSQDYTSYEQYF.

CDR3 in amino acids: CASSGSGQGPYEQYF. The CDR3 nucleotides are TGTGCCAGCAGCGGTTCGGGACAGGGACCCTACGAGCAGTACTTC. The rearrangement links TRBV28 to TRBJ2-7, with TRBD1 identical over 9 bases. There are 15 residues in the CDR3. Germline V CDR1 and CDR2: MDHEN, SYDVKM. Unmatched junction bases numbered 8, after V lost 6 bases and J lost 2 bases.

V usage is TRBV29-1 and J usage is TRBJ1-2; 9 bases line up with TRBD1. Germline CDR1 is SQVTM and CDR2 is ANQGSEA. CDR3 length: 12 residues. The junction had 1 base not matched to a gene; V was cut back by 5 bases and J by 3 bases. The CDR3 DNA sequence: TGCAGCGTTAGGGACAGGGACTATGGCTACACCTTC. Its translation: CSVRDRDYGYTF.

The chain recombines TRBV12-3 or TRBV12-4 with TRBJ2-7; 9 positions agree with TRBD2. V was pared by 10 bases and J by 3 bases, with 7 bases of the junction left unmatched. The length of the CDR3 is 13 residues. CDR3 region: CAILLAGYYEQYF. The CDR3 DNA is TGTGCCATTCTGCTAGCGGGGTACTACGAGCAGTACTTC.

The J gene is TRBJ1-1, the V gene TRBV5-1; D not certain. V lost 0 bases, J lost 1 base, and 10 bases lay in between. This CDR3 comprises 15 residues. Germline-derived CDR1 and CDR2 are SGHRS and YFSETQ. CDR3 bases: TGCGCCAGCAGCTTGGAGGCTAGACCGAACACTGAAGCTTTCTTT. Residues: CASSLEARPNTEAFF.

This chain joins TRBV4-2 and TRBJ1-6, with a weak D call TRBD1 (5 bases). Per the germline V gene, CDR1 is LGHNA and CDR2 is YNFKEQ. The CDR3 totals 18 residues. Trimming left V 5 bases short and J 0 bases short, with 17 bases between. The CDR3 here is CASSWDGEKSSYNSPLHF. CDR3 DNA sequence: TGTGCCAGCAGCTGGGACGGGGAAAAGAGCTCCTATAATTCACCCCTCCACTTT.

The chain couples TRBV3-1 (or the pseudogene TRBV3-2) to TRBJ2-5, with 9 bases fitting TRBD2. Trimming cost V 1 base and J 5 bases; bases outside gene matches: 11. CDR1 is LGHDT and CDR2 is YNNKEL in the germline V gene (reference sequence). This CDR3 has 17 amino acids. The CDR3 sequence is CASSQAFSGGNLETQYF. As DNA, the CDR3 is TGTGCCAGCAGCCAAGCGTTTAGCGGGGGAAACCTGGAGACCCAGTACTTC.

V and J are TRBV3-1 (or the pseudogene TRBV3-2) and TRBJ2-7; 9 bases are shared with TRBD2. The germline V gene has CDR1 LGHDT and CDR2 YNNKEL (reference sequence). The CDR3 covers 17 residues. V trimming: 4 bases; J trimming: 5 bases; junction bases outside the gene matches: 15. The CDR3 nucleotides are TGTGCCAGCAGCCCCCGGAGGGGGAGCGGGGGGAGGAACGAGCAGTACTTC. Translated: CASSPRRGSGGRNEQYF.

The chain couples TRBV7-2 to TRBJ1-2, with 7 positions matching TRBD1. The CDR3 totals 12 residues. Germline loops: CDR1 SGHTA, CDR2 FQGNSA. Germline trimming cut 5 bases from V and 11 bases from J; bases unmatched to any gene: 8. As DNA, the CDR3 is TGTGCCAGCAGCCCGAGGGACAGCAAATACACCTTC. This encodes CASSPRDSKYTF.

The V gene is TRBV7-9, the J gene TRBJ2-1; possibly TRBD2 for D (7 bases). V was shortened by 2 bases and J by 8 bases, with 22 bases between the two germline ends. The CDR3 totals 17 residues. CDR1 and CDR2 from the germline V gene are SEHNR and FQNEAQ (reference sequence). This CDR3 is CASSLMGASGLMDEQFF. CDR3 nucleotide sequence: TGTGCCAGCAGCTTAATGGGGGCTAGCGGCCTTATGGATGAGCAGTTCTTC.

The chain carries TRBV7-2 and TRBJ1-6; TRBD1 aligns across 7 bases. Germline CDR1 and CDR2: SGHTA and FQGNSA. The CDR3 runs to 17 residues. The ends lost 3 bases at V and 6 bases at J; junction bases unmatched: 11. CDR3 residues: CASSLGYTGTVNSPLHF. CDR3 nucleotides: TGTGCCAGCAGCTTGGGGTACACCGGGACAGTTAATTCACCCCTCCACTTT.

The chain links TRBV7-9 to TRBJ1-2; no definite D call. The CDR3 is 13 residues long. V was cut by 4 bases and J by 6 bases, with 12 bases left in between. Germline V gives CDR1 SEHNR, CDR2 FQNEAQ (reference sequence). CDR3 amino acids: CASSSTEINGYTF. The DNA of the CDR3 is TGTGCCAGCAGCTCCACAGAAATCAATGGCTACACCTTC.

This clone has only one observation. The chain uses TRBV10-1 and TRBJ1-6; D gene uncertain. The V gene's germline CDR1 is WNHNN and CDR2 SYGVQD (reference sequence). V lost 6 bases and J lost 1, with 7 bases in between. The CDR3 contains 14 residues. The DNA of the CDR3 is TGCGCCAGCAGCCGAGAGTCCTATAATTCACCCCTCCACTTT. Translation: CASSRESYNSPLHF.

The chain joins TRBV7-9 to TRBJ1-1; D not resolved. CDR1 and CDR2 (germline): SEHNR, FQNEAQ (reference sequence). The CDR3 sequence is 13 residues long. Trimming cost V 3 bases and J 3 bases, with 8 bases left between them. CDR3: CASSFLGDTEAFF. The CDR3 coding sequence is TGTGCCAGCAGCTTCTTGGGTGACACTGAAGCTTTCTTT.

The CDR3 coding sequence is TGTGCCAGCAGCCCCACAGGGGTGGGTTGGCATCAGCCCCAGCATTTT. This translates into CASSPTGVGWHQPQHF. The J gene is TRBJ1-5, the V gene TRBV28; 7 bases map to TRBD1. V dropped 6 bases and J dropped 5; count of bases not matched to a gene: 13. This CDR3 comprises 16 residues. Looked up from germline, CDR1 is MDHEN and CDR2 is SYDVKM.

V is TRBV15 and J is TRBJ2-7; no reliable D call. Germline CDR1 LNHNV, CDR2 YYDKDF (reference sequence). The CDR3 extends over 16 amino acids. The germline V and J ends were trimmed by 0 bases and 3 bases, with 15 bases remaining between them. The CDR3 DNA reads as TGTGCCACCAGCAGAGATCTAGTTGGCAGAAACTACGAGCAGTACTTC. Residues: CATSRDLVGRNYEQYF.

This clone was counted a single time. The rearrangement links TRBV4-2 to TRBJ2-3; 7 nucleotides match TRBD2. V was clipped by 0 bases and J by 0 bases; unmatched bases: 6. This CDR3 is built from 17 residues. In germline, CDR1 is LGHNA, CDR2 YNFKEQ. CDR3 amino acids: CASSQDPGGLSTDTQYF. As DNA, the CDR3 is TGTGCCAGCAGCCAAGATCCGGGAGGACTGAGCACAGATACGCAGTATTTT.

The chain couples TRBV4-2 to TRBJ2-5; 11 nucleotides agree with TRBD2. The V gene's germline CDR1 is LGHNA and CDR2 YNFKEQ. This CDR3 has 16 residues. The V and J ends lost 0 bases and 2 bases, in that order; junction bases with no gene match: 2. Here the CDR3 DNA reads TGTGCCAGCAGCCAAGAAGGGACTAGCGGACAAGAGACCCAGTACTTC. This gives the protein CASSQEGTSGQETQYF.

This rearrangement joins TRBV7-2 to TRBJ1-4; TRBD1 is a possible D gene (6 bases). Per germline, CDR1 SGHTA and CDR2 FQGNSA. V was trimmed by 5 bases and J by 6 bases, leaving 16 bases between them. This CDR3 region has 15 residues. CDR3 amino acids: CASSQNTGSDEKLFF. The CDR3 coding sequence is TGTGCCAGCAGCCAAAATACAGGGTCTGATGAAAAACTGTTTTTT.

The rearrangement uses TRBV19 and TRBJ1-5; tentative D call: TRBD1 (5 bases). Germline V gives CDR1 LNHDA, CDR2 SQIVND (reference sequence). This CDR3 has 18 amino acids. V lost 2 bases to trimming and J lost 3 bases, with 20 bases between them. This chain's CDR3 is CASSIKMGPGGNNQPQHF. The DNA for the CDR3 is TGTGCCAGTAGTATAAAAATGGGGCCCGGGGGAAACAATCAGCCCCAGCATTTT.

Written as DNA, the CDR3 is TGTGCCTGGAGTGATGGGGCAGGCCTTGGAGCTTTCTTT. This codes for CAWSDGAGLGAFF. The V and J genes are TRBV30 and TRBJ1-1; D may be TRBD1 (5 bases). The ends were cut back, 1 base at V and 10 bases at J, with 16 bases in the middle. CDR1 and CDR2 from the germline V gene are GTSNPN and SVGIG (reference sequence). The CDR3 sequence is 13 residues long.

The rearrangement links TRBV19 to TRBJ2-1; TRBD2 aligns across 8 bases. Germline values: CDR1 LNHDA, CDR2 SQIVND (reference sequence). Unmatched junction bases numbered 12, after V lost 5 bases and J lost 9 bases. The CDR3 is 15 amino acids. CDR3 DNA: TGTGCCAGTAGTGCAACTAGCGGCCCTTATGGTGAGCAGTTCTTC. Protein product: CASSATSGPYGEQFF.

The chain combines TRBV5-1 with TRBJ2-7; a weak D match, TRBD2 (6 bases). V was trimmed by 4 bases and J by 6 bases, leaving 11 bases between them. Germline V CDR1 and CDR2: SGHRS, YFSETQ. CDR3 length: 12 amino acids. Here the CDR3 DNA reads TGCGCCAGCAGCGGAATGGGGGGCGAGCAGTACTTC. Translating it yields CASSGMGGEQYF.

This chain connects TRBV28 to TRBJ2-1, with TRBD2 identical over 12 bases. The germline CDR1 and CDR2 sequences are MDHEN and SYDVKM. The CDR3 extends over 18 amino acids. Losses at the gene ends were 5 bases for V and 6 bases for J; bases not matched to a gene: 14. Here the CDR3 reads CASSTPSLTSGGPNEQFF. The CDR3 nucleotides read TGTGCCAGCAGTACCCCATCCCTCACTAGCGGGGGGCCCAATGAGCAGTTCTTC.

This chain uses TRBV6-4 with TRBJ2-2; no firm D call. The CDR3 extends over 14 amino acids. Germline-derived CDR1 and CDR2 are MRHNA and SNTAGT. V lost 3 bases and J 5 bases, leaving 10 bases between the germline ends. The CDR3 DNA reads TGTGCCAGCAGTGAAAAGCCGGGTACCGGGGAGCTGTTTTTT. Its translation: CASSEKPGTGELFF.

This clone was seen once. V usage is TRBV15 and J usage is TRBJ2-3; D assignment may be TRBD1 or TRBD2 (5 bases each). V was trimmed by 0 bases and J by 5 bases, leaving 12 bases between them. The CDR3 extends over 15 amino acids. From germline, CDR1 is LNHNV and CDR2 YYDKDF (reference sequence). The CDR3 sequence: CATSRDRGSKDTQYF. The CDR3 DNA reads TGTGCCACCAGCAGAGATCGGGGCAGTAAAGATACGCAGTATTTT.

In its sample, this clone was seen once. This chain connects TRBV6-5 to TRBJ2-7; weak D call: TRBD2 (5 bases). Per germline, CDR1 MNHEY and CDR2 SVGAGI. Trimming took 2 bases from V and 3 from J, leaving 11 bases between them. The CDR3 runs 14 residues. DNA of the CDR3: TGTGCCAGCAGTTACCTTGGACTCAACTACGAGCAGTACTTC. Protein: CASSYLGLNYEQYF.

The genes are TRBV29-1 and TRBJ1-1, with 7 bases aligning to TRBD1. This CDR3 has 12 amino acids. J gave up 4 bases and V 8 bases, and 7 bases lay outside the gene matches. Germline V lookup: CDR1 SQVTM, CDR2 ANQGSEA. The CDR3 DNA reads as TGCAGCTCCAGGGGGGAAGGCACTGAAGCTTTCTTT. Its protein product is CSSRGEGTEAFF.

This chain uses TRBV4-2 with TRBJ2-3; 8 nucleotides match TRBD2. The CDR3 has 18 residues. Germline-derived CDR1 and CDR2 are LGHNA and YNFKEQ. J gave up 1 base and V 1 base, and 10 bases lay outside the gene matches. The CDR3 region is CASSQVSGGHLGTDTQYF. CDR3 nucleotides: TGTGCCAGCAGCCAAGTGAGCGGGGGCCACCTAGGCACAGATACGCAGTATTTT.